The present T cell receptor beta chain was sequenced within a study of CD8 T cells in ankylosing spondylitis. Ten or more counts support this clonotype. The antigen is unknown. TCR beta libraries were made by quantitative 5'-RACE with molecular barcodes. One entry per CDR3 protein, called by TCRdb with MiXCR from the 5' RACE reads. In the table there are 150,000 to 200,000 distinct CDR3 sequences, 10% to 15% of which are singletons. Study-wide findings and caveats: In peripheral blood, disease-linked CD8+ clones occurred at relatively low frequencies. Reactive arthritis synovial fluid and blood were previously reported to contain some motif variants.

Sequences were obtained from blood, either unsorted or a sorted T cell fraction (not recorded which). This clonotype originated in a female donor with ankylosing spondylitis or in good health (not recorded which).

CDR3 residues: CASSLPGLVNTGELFF. DNA of the CDR3: TGCGCCAGCAGCTTACCGGGACTAGTGAACACCGGGGAGCTGTTTTTT. The chain links TRBV5-1 to TRBJ2-2, with 8 bases lining up with TRBD2. This CDR3 contains 16 residues. Trimming cost V 2 bases and J 1 base; bases outside gene matches: 4. Germline V CDR1 and CDR2: SGHRS, YFSETQ.